A selection of T cell receptor beta chains follows, all from one sample in a study of shared clonotypes between healthy human individuals. Assay used: immunoSEQ multiplex PCR; TCRdb lists only in-frame clones, some missing. This sample has roughly 1,100,000 clones; about 76% occur once, and the top ten carry 1.4% to 1.5%. The sample was memory CD4+ T cells sorted from blood. The receptors derive from a man aged 18 to 30 in good health. The CDR3 runs from the conserved cysteine through the conserved F or W. The D gene is left open where the match is weak. Clone size is not always given. Where it is, it says once, few, many or a class for expanded clones.

TRBJ2-4	NA	once	TRBV7-9	CASSLPHRGIQYF	TGTGCCAGCAGCTTACCGCACCGGGGGATTCAGTACTTC
TRBJ2-2	TRBD1	NA	TRBV9	CASSVRDRGAGELFF	TGTGCCAGCAGCGTACGGGACAGGGGAGCCGGGGAGCTGTTTTTT
TRBJ2-5	NA	NA	TRBV5-6	CASSRRDRETQYF	TGTGCCAGCAGCCGACGGGATAGGGAGACCCAGTACTTC
TRBJ1-2	NA	NA	TRBV18	CASSQELYGYTF	TGTGCCAGCTCACAGGAGCTCTATGGCTACACCTTC
TRBJ2-1	NA	NA	TRBV6-5	CASSSPVGAGEQFF	TGTGCCAGCAGTTCCCCCGTGGGGGCCGGTGAGCAGTTCTTC
TRBJ1-5	NA	NA	TRBV19	CASSPLDKTNQPQHF	TGTGCCAGTAGTCCTTTGGACAAGACCAATCAGCCCCAGCATTTT
TRBJ2-1	TRBD1	NA	TRBV7-2	CASSTPQGVNNEQFF	TGTGCCAGCAGCACGCCTCAGGGGGTAAACAATGAGCAGTTCTTC
TRBJ2-3	NA	NA	TRBV5-1	CASSLMGDKDTQYF	TGCGCCAGCAGCTTGATGGGAGACAAAGATACGCAGTATTTT
TRBJ2-2	NA	NA	TRBV6-5	CASSYPGSPGELFF	TGTGCCAGCAGTTACCCGGGGAGTCCCGGGGAGCTGTTTTTT
TRBJ1-6	NA	few	TRBV6-5	CASSYRGSHNSPLHF	TGTGCCAGCAGTTACAGGGGCAGCCATAATTCACCCCTCCACTTT
TRBJ2-5	TRBD2	NA	TRBV7-4	CASSFRAGDGQETQYF	TGTGCCAGCAGCTTTCGGGCGGGGGACGGCCAAGAGACCCAGTACTTC
TRBJ2-5	TRBD1	NA	TRBV18	CASSPLGQSMETQYF	TGTGCCAGCTCACCGCTGGGACAGAGCATGGAGACCCAGTACTTC
TRBJ1-5	TRBD1	once	TRBV5-6	CASTLGQGFNQPQHF	TGTGCCAGCACCCTGGGACAGGGGTTTAATCAGCCCCAGCATTTT
TRBJ2-7	NA	NA	TRBV5-1	CASSLQGASYEQYF	TGCGCCAGCAGCTTACAGGGTGCGTCCTACGAGCAGTACTTC
TRBJ2-7	TRBD1	few	TRBV11-2	CASSLGGQGAINEQYF	TGTGCCAGCAGCTTAGGTGGACAGGGGGCGATTAACGAGCAGTACTTC
TRBJ2-1	TRBD2	NA	TRBV18	CASSPGTSGSYNEQFF	TGTGCCAGCTCACCCGGGACTAGCGGCTCCTACAATGAGCAGTTCTTC
TRBJ1-1	NA	few	TRBV5-4	CASSSSGQRFAFF	TGTGCCAGCAGCTCAAGCGGACAGCGGTTTGCTTTCTTT
TRBJ2-2	TRBD1	NA	TRBV7-9	CASTVGGQGATGELFF	TGTGCCAGCACAGTTGGGGGACAGGGTGCGACCGGGGAGCTGTTTTTT
TRBJ1-1	NA	NA	TRBV11-2	CASSLGVTLEAFF	TGTGCCAGCAGCCTAGGGGTGACCCTTGAAGCTTTCTTT
TRBJ2-2	NA	NA	TRBV6-1	CASMRGGANTGELFF	TGTGCCAGCATGAGGGGAGGCGCGAACACCGGGGAGCTGTTTTTT
TRBJ1-4	TRBD1	NA	TRBV19	CASSTNRGPREKLFF	TGTGCCAGTAGTACCAACAGGGGGCCTCGTGAAAAACTGTTTTTT
TRBJ1-2	NA	NA	TRBV29-1	CSVERDLGGYTF	TGCAGCGTTGAAAGGGACCTGGGGGGCTACACCTTC
TRBJ2-3	NA	NA	TRBV11-2	CASSLVSGRRDWENTQYF	TGTGCCAGCAGCTTAGTCTCGGGGCGGCGGGACTGGGAAAATACGCAGTATTTT
TRBJ1-1	NA	NA	TRBV19	CASRIFDFMNTEAFF	TGTGCCAGTAGAATCTTTGATTTCATGAACACTGAAGCTTTCTTT
TRBJ1-4	NA	NA	TRBV28	CASRGGEKLFF	TGTGCCAGCAGGGGCGGAGAAAAACTGTTTTTT
TRBJ1-2	NA	NA	TRBV6-4	CARKDSAGGYTF	TGTGCCCGAAAAGACAGCGCAGGTGGCTACACCTTC
TRBJ2-7	TRBD2	NA	TRBV10-3	CAISTGTSGSSEQYF	TGTGCCATCAGCACCGGGACTAGCGGGAGTAGCGAGCAGTACTTC
TRBJ2-3	NA	NA	TRBV6-6	CASQRGSTDTQYF	TGTGCCAGCCAGAGGGGAAGCACAGATACGCAGTATTTT
TRBJ2-2	NA	NA	TRBV5-6	CASSSPRVRSNTGELFF	TGTGCCAGCAGCTCACCTCGGGTTAGGTCGAACACCGGGGAGCTGTTTTTT
TRBJ2-2	TRBD1	NA	TRBV10-3	CASTGTGATGELFF	TGTGCCAGCACCGGGACAGGGGCGACTGGGGAGCTGTTTTTT
TRBJ2-5	NA	NA	TRBV7-2	CASRGFRTDQETQYF	TGTGCCAGCAGGGGGTTTCGGACGGACCAAGAGACCCAGTACTTC
TRBJ1-3	NA	NA	TRBV2	CASIGVNTIYF	TGTGCCAGCATAGGGGTGAACACCATATATTTT
TRBJ1-1	TRBD1	NA	TRBV29-1	CSVGVTGTNTEAFF	TGCAGCGTTGGAGTGACAGGGACGAACACTGAAGCTTTCTTT
TRBJ1-2	NA	few	TRBV28	CASSLSRPGVHYTF	TGTGCCAGCAGTTTATCTCGGCCGGGGGTTCACTACACCTTC
TRBJ1-5	TRBD1	NA	TRBV4-1	CASSQDIRGRNQPQHF	TGCGCCAGCAGCCAAGATATCAGGGGGCGCAATCAGCCCCAGCATTTT
TRBJ2-7	TRBD1	NA	TRBV18	CASSPRQGPYEQYF	TGTGCCAGCTCACCTCGACAGGGTCCCTACGAGCAGTACTTC
TRBJ2-7	NA	NA	TRBV2	CASSEVTPREQYF	TGTGCCAGCAGTGAAGTCACACCGCGCGAGCAGTACTTC
TRBJ2-1	NA	NA	TRBV11-2	CASSIRLGGYNEQFF	TGTGCCAGCAGCATTAGACTAGGCGGCTACAATGAGCAGTTCTTC
TRBJ1-1	NA	NA	TRBV2	CASSERGPEAFF	TGTGCCAGCAGTGAACGCGGCCCTGAAGCTTTCTTT
TRBJ2-3	TRBD2	NA	TRBV10-1	CASSDSSGASDTQYF	TGCGCCAGCAGTGATTCTAGCGGGGCGTCAGATACGCAGTATTTT
TRBJ1-4	TRBD1	few	TRBV30	CAWSVDPWDRGWANEKLFF	TGTGCCTGGAGTGTGGATCCGTGGGACAGGGGGTGGGCTAATGAAAAACTGTTTTTT
TRBJ2-7	NA	NA	TRBV11-2	CASSPPFDTPEQYF	TGTGCCAGCAGCCCACCATTCGACACCCCCGAGCAGTACTTC
TRBJ2-5	NA	few	TRBV2	CASRTNQETQYF	TGTGCCAGCAGAACTAACCAAGAGACCCAGTACTTC
TRBJ1-1	NA	NA	TRBV11-2	CASSLEGFTEAFF	TGTGCCAGCAGCTTAGAAGGATTCACTGAAGCTTTCTTT
TRBJ2-3	TRBD2	few	TRBV11-1	CASIPRGERGGSDTQYF	TGTGCCAGCATCCCTCGAGGCGAGCGGGGGGGCTCAGATACGCAGTATTTT